This T cell receptor beta chain originates from a study of T cells expressing NK-cell markers. As for the study in general: The study drew TCR beta repertoires from sorted CD3+CD56+NKG2C+, CD3+CD56+NKG2C- and CD3+CD56-NKG2C+ T cells.

This CDR3 contains 14 residues. Per germline, CDR1 SGHTA and CDR2 FQGNSA. About this clonotype: Its antigen remains unknown.

TCRdb reprocessed the 5' RACE reads; each CDR3 protein has one entry and no DNA is given. The sample is made up of 440,000 or so distinct CDR3 sequences, and the top ten hold under 7.5% of it. Study-wide results and limits: Dominant NKG2C+ clonotype frequencies of about 1.0-7.0% of CD8+ T cells were measured in over 5 donors. The same clonotypes also predominated in the CD3+CD56-NKG2C+ fraction of several donors. It is unclear if expanded NKG2C-expressing clones target HCMV antigens.

What was sequenced was blood T cells: a sorted CD56 or NKG2C T cell subset, CD4+ or CD8+ T cells, or bulk PBMC T cells (not recorded which). The receptor was derived from a woman aged 18 to 75 in good health. This chain links TRBV7-2 with TRBJ2-7; no DNA is available, so the TRBD2 call from TCRdb remains unchecked. This chain's CDR3 is CASSLRAGLNEQYF.